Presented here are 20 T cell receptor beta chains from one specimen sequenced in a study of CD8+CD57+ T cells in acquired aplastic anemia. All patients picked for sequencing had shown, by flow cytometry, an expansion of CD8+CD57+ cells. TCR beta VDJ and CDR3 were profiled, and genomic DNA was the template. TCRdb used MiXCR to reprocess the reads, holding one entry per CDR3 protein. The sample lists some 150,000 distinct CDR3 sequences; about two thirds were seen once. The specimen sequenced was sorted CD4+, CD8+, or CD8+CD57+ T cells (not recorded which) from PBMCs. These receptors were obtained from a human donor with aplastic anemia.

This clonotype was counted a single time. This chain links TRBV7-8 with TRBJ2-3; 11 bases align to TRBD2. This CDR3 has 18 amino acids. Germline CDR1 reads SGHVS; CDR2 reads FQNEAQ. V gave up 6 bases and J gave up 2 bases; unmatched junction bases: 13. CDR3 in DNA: TGTGCCAGCAGTTACTACAACCTAGCGGGGGGATCCACAGATACGCAGTATTTT. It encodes CASSYYNLAGGSTDTQYF.

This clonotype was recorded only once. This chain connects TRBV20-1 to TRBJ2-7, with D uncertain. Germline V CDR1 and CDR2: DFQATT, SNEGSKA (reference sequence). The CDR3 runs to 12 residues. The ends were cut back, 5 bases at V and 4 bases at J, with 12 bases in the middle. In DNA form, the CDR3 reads TGCAGTGCTCAAGGCGGAGTTTACGAGCAGTACTTC. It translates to CSAQGGVYEQYF.

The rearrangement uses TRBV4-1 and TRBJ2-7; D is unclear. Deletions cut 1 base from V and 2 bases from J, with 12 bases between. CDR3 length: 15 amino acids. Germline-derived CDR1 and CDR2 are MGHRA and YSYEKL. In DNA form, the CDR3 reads TGCGCCAGCAGCCAAGTAAAGGAAGAGACCTACGAGCAGTACTTC. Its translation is CASSQVKEETYEQYF.

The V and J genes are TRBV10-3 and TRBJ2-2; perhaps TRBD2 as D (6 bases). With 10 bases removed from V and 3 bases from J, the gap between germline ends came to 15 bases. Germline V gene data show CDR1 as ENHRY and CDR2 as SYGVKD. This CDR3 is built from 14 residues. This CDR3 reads CASTGGGDTGELFF. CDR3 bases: TGTGCCAGCACCGGGGGAGGCGACACCGGGGAGCTGTTTTTT.

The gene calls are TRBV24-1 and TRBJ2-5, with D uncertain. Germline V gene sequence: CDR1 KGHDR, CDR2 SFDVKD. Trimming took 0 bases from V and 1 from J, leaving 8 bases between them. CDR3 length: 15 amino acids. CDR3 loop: CATSDLAEPQETQYF. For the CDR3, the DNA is TGTGCCACCAGTGATTTGGCAGAACCCCAAGAGACCCAGTACTTC.

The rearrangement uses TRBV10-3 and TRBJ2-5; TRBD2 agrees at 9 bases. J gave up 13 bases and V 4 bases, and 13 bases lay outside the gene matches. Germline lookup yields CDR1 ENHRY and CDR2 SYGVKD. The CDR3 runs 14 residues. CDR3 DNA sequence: TGTGCCATCAGTGTTAGCGGGGGCGCAGAGGGTGTGTACTTC. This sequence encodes CAISVSGGAEGVYF.

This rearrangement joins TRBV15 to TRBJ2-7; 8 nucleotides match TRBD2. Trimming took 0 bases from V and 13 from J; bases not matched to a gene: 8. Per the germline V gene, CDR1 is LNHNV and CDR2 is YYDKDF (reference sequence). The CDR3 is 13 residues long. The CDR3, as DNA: TGTGCCACCAGCAGAGACCAGACAGCGGGAGCTTACTTC. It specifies CATSRDQTAGAYF.

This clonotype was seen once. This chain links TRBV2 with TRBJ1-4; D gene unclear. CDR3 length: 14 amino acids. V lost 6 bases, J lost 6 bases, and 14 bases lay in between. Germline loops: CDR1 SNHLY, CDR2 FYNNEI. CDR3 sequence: CASSEEDAYEKLFF. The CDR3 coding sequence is TGTGCCAGCAGCGAGGAGGACGCCTATGAAAAACTGTTTTTT.

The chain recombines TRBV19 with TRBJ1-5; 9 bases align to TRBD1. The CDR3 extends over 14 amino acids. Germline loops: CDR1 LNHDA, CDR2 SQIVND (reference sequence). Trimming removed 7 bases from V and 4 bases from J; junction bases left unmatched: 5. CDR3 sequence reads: CASIPGQGNQPQHF. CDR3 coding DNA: TGTGCCAGTATTCCCGGACAGGGGAATCAGCCCCAGCATTTT.

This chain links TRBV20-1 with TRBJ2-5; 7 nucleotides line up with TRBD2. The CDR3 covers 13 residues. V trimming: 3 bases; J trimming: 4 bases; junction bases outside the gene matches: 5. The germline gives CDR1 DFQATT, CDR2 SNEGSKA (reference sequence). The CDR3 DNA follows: TGCAGTGCTAGGTTTTGGGGGGGAGAGACCCAGTACTTC. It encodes CSARFWGGETQYF.

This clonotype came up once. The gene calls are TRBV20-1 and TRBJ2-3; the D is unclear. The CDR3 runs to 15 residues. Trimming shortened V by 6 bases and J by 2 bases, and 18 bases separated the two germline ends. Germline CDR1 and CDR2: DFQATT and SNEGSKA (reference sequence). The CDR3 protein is CSAKRGAVPTDTQYF. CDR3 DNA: TGCAGTGCCAAAAGAGGCGCCGTCCCCACAGATACGCAGTATTTT.

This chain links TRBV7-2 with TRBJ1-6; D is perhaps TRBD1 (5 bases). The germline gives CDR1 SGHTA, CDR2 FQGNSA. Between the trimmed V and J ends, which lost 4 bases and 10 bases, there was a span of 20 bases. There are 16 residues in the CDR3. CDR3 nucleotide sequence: TGTGCCAGCAGCTCCGGGACCGATCGTACTTTATCACCCCTCCACTTT. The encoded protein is CASSSGTDRTLSPLHF.

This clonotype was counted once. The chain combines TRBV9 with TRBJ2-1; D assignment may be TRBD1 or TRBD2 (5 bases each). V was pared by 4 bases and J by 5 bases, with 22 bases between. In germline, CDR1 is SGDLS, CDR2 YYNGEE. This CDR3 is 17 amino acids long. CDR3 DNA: TGTGCCAGCAGCCAACGAAACCAGGGAGTACTAGACAATGAGCAGTTCTTC. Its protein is CASSQRNQGVLDNEQFF.

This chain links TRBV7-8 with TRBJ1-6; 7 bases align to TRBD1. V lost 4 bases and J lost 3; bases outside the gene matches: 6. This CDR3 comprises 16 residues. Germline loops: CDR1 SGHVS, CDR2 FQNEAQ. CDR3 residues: CASSSQGQLYNSPLHF. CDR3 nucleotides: TGTGCCAGCAGCTCGCAGGGACAGCTCTATAATTCACCCCTCCACTTT.

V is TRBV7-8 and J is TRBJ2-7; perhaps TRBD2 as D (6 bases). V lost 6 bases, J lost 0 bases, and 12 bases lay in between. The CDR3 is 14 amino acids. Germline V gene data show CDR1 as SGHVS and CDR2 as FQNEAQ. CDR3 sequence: CASSGRGSSYEQYF. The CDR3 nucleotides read TGTGCCAGCAGTGGCCGGGGGAGCTCCTACGAGCAGTACTTC.

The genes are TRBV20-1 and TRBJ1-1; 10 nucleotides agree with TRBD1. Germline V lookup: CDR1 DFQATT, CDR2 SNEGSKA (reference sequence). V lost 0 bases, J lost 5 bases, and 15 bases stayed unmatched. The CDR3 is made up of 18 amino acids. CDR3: CSARDPGTGVFSWTEAFF. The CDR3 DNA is TGCAGTGCTAGAGATCCGGGGACAGGGGTCTTTAGTTGGACTGAAGCTTTCTTT.

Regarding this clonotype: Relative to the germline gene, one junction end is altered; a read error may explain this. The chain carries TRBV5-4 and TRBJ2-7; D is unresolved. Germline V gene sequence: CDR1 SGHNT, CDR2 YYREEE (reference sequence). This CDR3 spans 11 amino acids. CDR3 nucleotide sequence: TGTGCCAGCAGCTTATCCGGGCCTAAGGGCTTC. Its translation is CASSLSGPKGF.

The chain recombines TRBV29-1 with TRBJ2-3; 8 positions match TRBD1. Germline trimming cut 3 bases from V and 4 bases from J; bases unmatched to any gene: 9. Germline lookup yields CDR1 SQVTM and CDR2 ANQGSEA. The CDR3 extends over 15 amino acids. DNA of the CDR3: TGCAGCGTTGATCACAGGACAGGGCCGCCAGATACGCAGTATTTT. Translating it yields CSVDHRTGPPDTQYF.

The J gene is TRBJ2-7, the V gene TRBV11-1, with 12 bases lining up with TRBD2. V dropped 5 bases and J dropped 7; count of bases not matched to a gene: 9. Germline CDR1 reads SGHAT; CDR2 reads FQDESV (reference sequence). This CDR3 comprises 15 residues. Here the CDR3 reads CASSTRLAGAGEQYF. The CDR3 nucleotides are TGTGCCAGCAGCACCCGACTAGCGGGGGCCGGGGAGCAGTACTTC.

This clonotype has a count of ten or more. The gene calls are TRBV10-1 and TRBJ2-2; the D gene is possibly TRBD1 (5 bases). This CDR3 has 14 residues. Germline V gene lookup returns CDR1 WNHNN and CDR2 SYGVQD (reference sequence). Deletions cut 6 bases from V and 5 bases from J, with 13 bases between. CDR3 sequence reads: CASRTERETGELFF. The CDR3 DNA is TGCGCCAGCAGGACAGAAAGGGAAACCGGGGAGCTGTTTTTT.